The 20 T cell receptor beta chains listed next were all sequenced from one sample in a study of blood T cell repertoires in COVID-19. Sequencing used immunoSEQ multiplex PCR; TCRdb keeps in-frame clones, though not all of them. The sample has roughly 180,000 clones; around 83% are singletons. The sequenced sample was peripheral blood. Source of these receptors: a woman aged 55-70 years with acute or convalescent COVID-19.

This clone was seen once. The rearrangement uses TRBV25-1 and TRBJ1-1, with D tentatively TRBD1 (5 bases). CDR1 and CDR2 (germline): MGHDK, SYGVNS. Trimming removed 3 bases from V and 5 bases from J, with 19 bases in between. The CDR3 has 16 residues. This CDR3 is CASSDPATGPSTEAFF. CDR3 sequence (DNA): TGTGCCAGCAGTGATCCAGCCACAGGCCCGTCAACTGAAGCTTTCTTT.

This rearrangement joins TRBV7-9 to TRBJ2-1; TRBD2 matches 7 bases. This CDR3 region has 17 residues. CDR1 is SEHNR, CDR2 FQNEAQ, per germline (reference sequence). V was pared by 1 base and J by 0 bases, with 6 bases of the junction left unmatched. CDR3 sequence reads: CASSLGGSGLSYNEQFF. The CDR3 nucleotides read TGTGCCAGCAGCTTAGGGGGTAGCGGGCTCTCCTACAATGAGCAGTTCTTC.

The J gene is TRBJ2-7, the V gene TRBV30; D remains ambiguous. V lost 0 bases, J lost 9 bases, and 9 bases lay in between. CDR1 and CDR2 (germline): GTSNPN, SVGIG (reference sequence). CDR3 length: 11 amino acids. Here the CDR3 reads CAWSVLSGQYF. CDR3 nucleotide sequence: TGTGCCTGGAGTGTACTTAGTGGGCAGTACTTC.

This clone was detected once. The chain links TRBV3-1 (or the pseudogene TRBV3-2) to TRBJ1-1; a weak D match, TRBD1 (6 bases). The CDR3 has 17 amino acids. Germline assignment: CDR1 LGHDT and CDR2 YNNKEL (reference sequence). V lost 1 base and J 1 base, leaving 16 bases between the germline ends. The CDR3 DNA reads TGTGCCAGCAGCCAAGTGGGGGGGGGCAGGAAGAACACTGAAGCTTTCTTT. This translates into CASSQVGGGRKNTEAFF.

The rearrangement links TRBV3-1 (or the pseudogene TRBV3-2) to TRBJ1-2; TRBD1 matches at 12 bases. The germline V gene encodes CDR1 LGHDT and CDR2 YNNKEL (reference sequence). J was trimmed by 8 bases and V by 4 bases; bases with no gene match: 8. The CDR3 is 15 residues long. CDR3 sequence: CASSLGTGGLRGYTF. CDR3 in DNA: TGTGCCAGCAGCCTCGGGACAGGGGGCCTGAGGGGCTACACCTTC.

V gene TRBV30 combines with J gene TRBJ1-2; D is perhaps TRBD1 (6 bases). V was trimmed by 4 bases and J by 6 bases, leaving 15 bases between them. The CDR3 sequence is 13 residues long. Per germline, CDR1 GTSNPN and CDR2 SVGIG (reference sequence). Written as DNA, the CDR3 is TGTGCCTGGACCCTTGGGGGGGCGGATGGCTACACCTTC. This translates into CAWTLGGADGYTF.

The V and J genes are TRBV3-1 (or the pseudogene TRBV3-2) and TRBJ2-1, with TRBD2 identical over 14 bases. Germline V gene data show CDR1 as LGHDT and CDR2 as YNNKEL (reference sequence). The trim removed 0 bases at V and 9 bases at J, leaving 10 bases unmatched. The length of the CDR3 is 18 residues. The CDR3 DNA reads as TGTGCCAGCAGCCAAGACACAAGACTAGCGGGAGGGCATGCTGAGCAGTTCTTC. Translating gives CASSQDTRLAGGHAEQFF.

The chain combines TRBV7-9 with TRBJ2-6; 10 bases agree with TRBD2. The junction had 10 bases not matched to a gene; V was cut back by 5 bases and J by 3 bases. Germline V gene data show CDR1 as SEHNR and CDR2 as FQNEAQ (reference sequence). The CDR3 spans 18 residues. The CDR3 region has the DNA TGTGCCAGCAGCCCCAGGCAGGGACTAGCGAGTGGGGCCAACGTCCTGACTTTC. Amino acid sequence: CASSPRQGLASGANVLTF.

The chain is built from TRBV5-8 and TRBJ2-3, with 9 bases matching TRBD1. Trimming took 4 bases from V and 2 from J; bases not matched to a gene: 5. CDR1 SGHTS and CDR2 YDEGEE come from the germline V gene. The CDR3 is made up of 15 amino acids. As DNA, the CDR3 is TGTGCCAGCAGCCTTGGGACAGGGCCCACAGATACGCAGTATTTT. Amino acid sequence: CASSLGTGPTDTQYF. Together with reference TRBV5-8 and TRBJ2-3, the CDR3 gives the full variable domain: EAGVTQSPTHLIKTRGQQATLRCSPISGHTSVYWYQQALGLGLQFLLWYDEGEERNRGNFPPRFSGRQFPNYSSELNVNALELEDSALYLCASSLGTGPTDTQYFGPGTRLTVL.

V usage is TRBV21-1 and J usage is TRBJ1-1; the table assigns TRBD1, which was not confirmed against the DNA. TRBV21-1 is tagged as a pseudogene. The CDR3 has 17 amino acids. CDR3 sequence: CASSKERGDRGNTEAFF. CDR3 nucleotide sequence: TGTGCCAGCAGCAAAGAAAGGGGGGACAGGGGTAACACTGAAGCTTTCTTT.

J is TRBJ2-3 and V is TRBV6-4; 8 positions match TRBD2. The CDR3 has 15 amino acids. With 5 bases clipped from V and 4 bases from J, the junction kept 8 bases outside the gene matches. CDR1 and CDR2 from the germline V gene are MRHNA and SNTAGT. The CDR3 protein is CASSLSGDGPDTQYF. CDR3 DNA: TGTGCCAGCAGTCTTAGCGGGGATGGGCCAGATACGCAGTATTTT.

The chain combines TRBV3-1 (or the pseudogene TRBV3-2) with TRBJ2-5; 10 nucleotides agree with TRBD2. Germline CDR1 reads LGHDT; CDR2 reads YNNKEL (reference sequence). Losses at the gene ends were 1 base for V and 2 bases for J; bases not matched to a gene: 7. This CDR3 is 17 amino acids long. The CDR3 DNA reads as TGTGCCAGCAGCCAAGGGGTCCTAGCGGGAGTACAAGAGACCCAGTACTTC. It translates to CASSQGVLAGVQETQYF.

V gene TRBV2 combines with J gene TRBJ1-5; 11 positions match TRBD1. The CDR3 is 16 residues long. Per the germline V gene, CDR1 is SNHLY and CDR2 is FYNNEI. With V trimmed by 6 bases and J by 1 base, 5 bases remained unmatched. CDR3 amino acids: CASRQGTGGSNQPQHF. CDR3 bases: TGTGCCAGCAGGCAAGGGACAGGGGGGAGCAATCAGCCCCAGCATTTT. Combining the CDR3 with reference TRBV2 and TRBJ1-5 gives the whole variable domain EPEVTQTPSHQVTQMGQEVILRCVPISNHLYFYWYRQILGQKVEFLVSFYNNEISEKSEIFDDQFSVERPDGSNFTLKIRSTKLEDSAMYFCASRQGTGGSNQPQHFGDGTRLSIL.

This chain joins TRBV5-1 and TRBJ2-1; TRBD2 is a possible D gene (5 bases). The germline CDR1 and CDR2 sequences are SGHRS and YFSETQ. The CDR3 sequence is 14 residues long. The V gene lost 5 bases and the J gene lost 6 bases, with 15 bases spanning the gap. The CDR3 protein is CASRFLPAANEQFF. The CDR3 region has the DNA TGCGCCAGCAGATTTCTTCCAGCGGCCAATGAGCAGTTCTTC.

The V and J genes are TRBV5-1 and TRBJ2-5, with 9 bases fitting TRBD2. This CDR3 has 15 residues. The V gene's germline CDR1 is SGHRS and CDR2 YFSETQ. V gave up 2 bases and J gave up 4 bases; unmatched junction bases: 6. The CDR3 spells CASSLGAGGLETQYF. Written as DNA, the CDR3 is TGCGCCAGCAGCTTAGGCGCGGGAGGGTTAGAGACCCAGTACTTC.

The chain joins TRBV12-3 or TRBV12-4 to TRBJ1-2, with a weak D call TRBD1 (5 bases). Trimming stripped 5 bases from V and 4 bases from J, with 11 bases between. The CDR3 is 13 residues long. CDR3 DNA sequence: TGTGCCAGCAGTGGTGGACAAGGCTATGGCTACACCTTC. Residues: CASSGGQGYGYTF.

The chain links TRBV2 to TRBJ1-6; 10 bases are a match to TRBD1. Losses at the gene ends were 8 bases for V and 12 bases for J; bases not matched to a gene: 10. The CDR3 loop spans 14 amino acids. Per the germline V gene, CDR1 is SNHLY and CDR2 is FYNNEI. This CDR3 is CASRSFDRGQPLHF. DNA of the CDR3: TGTGCCAGCCGTTCCTTCGACAGGGGGCAACCCCTCCACTTT.

The chain couples TRBV6-1 to TRBJ1-5, with TRBD1 matching over 10 bases. The CDR3 is made up of 19 amino acids. From germline, CDR1 is MNHNS and CDR2 SASEGT. Trimming at V came to 4 bases and at J to 2 bases, leaving 14 bases not matched to a gene. The chain's CDR3 is CASSAVGQGLGVGNQPQHF. As DNA, the CDR3 is TGTGCCAGCAGTGCTGTGGGACAGGGGCTTGGGGTTGGCAATCAGCCCCAGCATTTT.

The chain uses TRBV24-1 and TRBJ1-2; 9 positions match TRBD1. This CDR3 is built from 15 residues. The germline V gene has CDR1 KGHDR and CDR2 SFDVKD. V lost 8 bases to trimming and J lost 5 bases; unmatched junction nucleotides: 11. CDR3 loop: CATNGTGPVGYGYTF. DNA for the CDR3: TGTGCCACCAATGGGACAGGGCCGGTTGGGTATGGCTACACCTTC.

The rearrangement uses TRBV12-5 and TRBJ1-2, with D hard to call. The CDR3 runs to 15 residues. From germline, CDR1 is LGHNT and CDR2 FRNRAP. Trimming left V 2 bases short and J 0 bases short, with 10 bases between. For the CDR3, the DNA is TGTGCTAGTGGTTTGTTTCCTATGTCTAACTATGGCTACACCTTC. Translation gives CASGLFPMSNYGYTF.